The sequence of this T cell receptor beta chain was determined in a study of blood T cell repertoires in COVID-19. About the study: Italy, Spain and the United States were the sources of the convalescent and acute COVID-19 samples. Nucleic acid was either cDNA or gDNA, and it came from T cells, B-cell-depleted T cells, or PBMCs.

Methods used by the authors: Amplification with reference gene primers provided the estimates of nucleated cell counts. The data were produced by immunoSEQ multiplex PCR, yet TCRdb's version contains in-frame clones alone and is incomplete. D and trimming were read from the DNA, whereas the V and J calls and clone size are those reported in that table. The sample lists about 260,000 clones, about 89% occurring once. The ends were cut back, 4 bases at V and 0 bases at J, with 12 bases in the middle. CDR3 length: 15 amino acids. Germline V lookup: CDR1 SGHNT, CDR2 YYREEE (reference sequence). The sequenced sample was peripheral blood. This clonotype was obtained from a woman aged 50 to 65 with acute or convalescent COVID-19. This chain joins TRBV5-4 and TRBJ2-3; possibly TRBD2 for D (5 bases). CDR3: CASSHPAESTDTQYF. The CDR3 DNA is TGTGCCAGCAGCCACCCAGCGGAGAGCACAGATACGCAGTATTTT.